This entry lists 6 T cell receptor beta chains sequenced from one sample in a study of blood T cells in healthy people across ages. The second PCR ran roughly 7 to 11 cycles with a sample-barcoded 5' primer and J-beta primers. TCRdb ran MiXCR on the 5' RACE reads and lists one entry per CDR3 protein. The sample records fewer than 900,000 distinct CDR3 sequences, 45% to 50% being singletons. Specimen: blood. These receptor sequences come from a woman aged 60-75 years in good health.

The chain uses TRBV5-1 and TRBJ2-3, with D perhaps TRBD2 (5 bases). CDR1 and CDR2 from the germline V gene are SGHRS and YFSETQ. V shed 3 bases and J shed 6 bases, with 14 bases lying between them. This CDR3 is built from 14 residues. The CDR3, as DNA: TGCGCCAGCAGCTCGAGGACGGAGGAGGATACGCAGTATTTT. It yields the protein CASSSRTEEDTQYF.

This clonotype showed up just a few times. The chain has TRBV20-1 and TRBJ1-2; 7 bases line up with TRBD1. Germline V gene sequence: CDR1 DFQATT, CDR2 SNEGSKA (reference sequence). J gave up 3 bases and V 5 bases, and 9 bases lay outside the gene matches. The CDR3 is made up of 14 amino acids. DNA of the CDR3: TGCAGTGCTCCCCGGGCAGGGGGGGACTATGGCTACACCTTC. This sequence encodes CSAPRAGGDYGYTF.

The sample holds many counts of this clonotype. This CDR3 is CASSQGTRSQETQYF. As DNA, the CDR3 is TGCGCCAGCAGCCAAGGTACCCGATCTCAAGAGACCCAGTACTTC. The chain joins TRBV4-3 to TRBJ2-5; D is ambiguous. Germline V gene data show CDR1 as LGHNA and CDR2 as YSLEER. Trimming removed 1 base from V and 2 bases from J, with 11 bases in between. This CDR3 has 15 amino acids.

The chain uses TRBV20-1 and TRBJ1-5; 10 nucleotides agree with TRBD1. Germline CDR1 and CDR2: DFQATT and SNEGSKA (reference sequence). The V and J ends lost 3 bases and 5 bases, in that order; junction bases with no gene match: 10. The CDR3 runs 16 residues. The CDR3 loop is CSARPDRGSTHQPQHF. The CDR3 DNA is TGCAGTGCTAGGCCGGACAGGGGGTCAACTCATCAGCCCCAGCATTTT.

Details on this clonotype: A junction boundary mismatches the germline segment, possibly from a read error. The chain carries TRBV7-2 and TRBJ1-3; maybe TRBD1 (5 bases). The CDR3 contains 14 residues. Germline assignment: CDR1 SGHTA and CDR2 FQGNSA. The CDR3 nucleotides read TGTGTCAGCAGGACACCGGGTGAAGGAAACACCATATATTTT. This encodes CVSRTPGEGNTIYF.

The CDR3 region is CASGQGTDTQYF. The CDR3 DNA sequence: TGTGCCTCCGGACAGGGAACAGATACGCAGTATTTT. The chain carries TRBV19 and TRBJ2-3; 8 nucleotides agree with TRBD1. The CDR3 has 12 residues. Trimming took 11 bases from V and 3 from J; bases not matched to a gene: 4. The germline V gene encodes CDR1 LNHDA and CDR2 SQIVND (reference sequence).